Listed here is a single T cell receptor beta chain. The antigen remains undetermined. V trimming: 5 bases; J trimming: 1 base; junction bases outside the gene matches: 19. Germline V gene data show CDR1 as SGHVS and CDR2 as FQNEAQ. The CDR3 spans 20 residues. Repertoires were generated with immunoSEQ multiplex PCR, while TCRdb's copy carries only in-frame clones and drops some. The sample holds 60,000 or so clones, 86% seen once. The data stem from a study of OX40 agonist ivuxolimab in advanced cancers. Study overall: Three partial responders included one hepatocellular carcinoma patient and two cutaneous melanoma patients.

Anyone with autoimmune disease history or systemic immunosuppression was excluded. Study-level findings and limits: Some of the lowest clonal expansion was seen in partial responders at 0.1-3.0 mg/kg.

The V and J genes are TRBV7-8 and TRBJ2-3, with 9 bases that match TRBD2. The clonotype was recovered from an adult with an advanced solid tumor such as melanoma, head and neck, liver or kidney cancer. The specimen was CD4+ or CD8+ T cells sorted from blood, collected in a trial of the OX40 agonist ivuxolimab. CDR3 in amino acids: CASSLRAGTEGLARTDTQYF. The DNA of the CDR3 is TGTGCCAGCAGCCTACGGGCCGGGACCGAGGGACTAGCCCGCACAGATACGCAGTATTTT.